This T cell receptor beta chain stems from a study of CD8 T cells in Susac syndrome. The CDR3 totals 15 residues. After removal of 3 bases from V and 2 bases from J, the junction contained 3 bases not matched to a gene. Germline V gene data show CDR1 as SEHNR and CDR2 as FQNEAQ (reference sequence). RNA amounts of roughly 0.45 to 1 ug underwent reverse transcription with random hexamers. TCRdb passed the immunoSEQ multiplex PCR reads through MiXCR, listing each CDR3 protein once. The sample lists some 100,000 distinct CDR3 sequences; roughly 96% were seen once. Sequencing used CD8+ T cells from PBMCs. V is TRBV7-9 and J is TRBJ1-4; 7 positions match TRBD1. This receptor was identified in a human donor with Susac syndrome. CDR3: CASSFETGTNEKLFF. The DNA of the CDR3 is TGTGCCAGCAGCTTTGAGACAGGGACTAATGAAAAACTGTTTTTT.